This entry features one T cell receptor (beta chain) sequence. The CDR3 consists of 19 residues. Germline trimming cut 1 base from V and 5 bases from J; bases unmatched to any gene: 22. Germline V lookup: CDR1 SQVTM, CDR2 ANQGSEA. At deep level, the assay was performed. Some clones are missing from TCRdb's copy, which holds only in-frame ones; the method was immunoSEQ multiplex PCR. The sample includes about 510,000 clones, 79% of them seen just once. The sample is drawn from a study of shared clonotypes between healthy human individuals. This sequence originates from a woman between 40 and 55 years old in good health. Some clones in this sample may be carry-over from other donors' samples. The sample consisted of PBMCs. V gene TRBV29-1 combines with J gene TRBJ2-7; TRBD2 matches 8 bases. This CDR3 is CSVEAPGIRAGGRPNEQYF. The CDR3 nucleotides read TGCAGCGTTGAAGCCCCGGGAATCAGGGCCGGCGGGAGGCCCAACGAGCAGTACTTC.